Listed below are T cell receptor beta chains from one sample, sequenced in a study of blood T cell repertoires in COVID-19. Profiling relied on immunoSEQ multiplex PCR, and the TCRdb table lists in-frame clones only, not all of them. The data show roughly 220,000 clones, roughly 76% seen once. The sequenced material came from peripheral blood. Receptors were obtained from a woman at least 80 years old with COVID-19, enrolled during active disease. Both conserved end residues are trimmed from each CDR3.

v_gene,CDR3aa
TRBV4-1,ASSQPGLAGGGTDTQY
TRBV24-1,ATSDFETSGSKDTQY
TRBV19,ASSISSGVSTEAF
TRBV7-2,ASSRGPAAGELF
TRBV11-2,ASSSSSSGYT
TRBV11-2,ASSPDGTGYYEQY
TRBV3-1/TRBV3-2,ASSLGGATNYGYT
TRBV18,ASSPQTGANEKLF
TRBV19,ASSIDRLEVYNEQF
TRBV29-1,SVARTDYEQY
TRBV6-2/TRBV6-3,ASSLYGGHYGYT
TRBV28,ASSLGVAASQETQY
TRBV24-1,ATSVAGQGGHNEQF
TRBV27,ASSIPPGYEQY
TRBV21-1,ASSKALSGGSRTGELF
TRBV6-2/TRBV6-3,ASSYIGQNQPQH
TRBV19,ASSIWGGEAF
TRBV28,ASRQGGWSEAF
TRBV18,ASSPQLVGQESNYGYT
TRBV7-2,ASSLVGPNQPQH
TRBV7-2,ASSLRTGALGETQY
TRBV30,AWRGGVGYT
TRBV28,ATLRGGPPYEQY
TRBV18,ASSFNRDGYT
TRBV2,ASSGTATNEKLF
TRBV3-1/TRBV3-2,ASSPDRVTDTQY
TRBV5-4,ASSNPSGSSTDTQY
TRBV12-5,ASGSQGYEQF
TRBV28,ASSSLPTDSNQPQH
TRBV28,ASSSGGFGRAGSYEQY
TRBV6-5,ASSHTLSPYGYT
TRBV7-9,ASSLVGQGNNQPQH
TRBV5-1,ASSLAGTGLGNTIY
TRBV5-1,ASSLEGGTGGTTEAF
TRBV3-1/TRBV3-2,ASSQILGAYSPLH
TRBV28,ASSSDRVGGQPQH
TRBV7-2,ASSFFFREGHGYT
TRBV2,ASSLAGGKETQY
TRBV4-2,ASSSSGGPTDTQY
TRBV6-1,ASSEARTANQPQH
TRBV30,AWSVGTGDSPLH
TRBV6-4,AEDPSYEQY
TRBV6-5,ASRSRGRLFHGYT
TRBV9,ASNRDRDEGYT
TRBV6-5,ASRQGGDTEAF
TRBV30,AWSVLVPGPAGNDYT
TRBV3-1/TRBV3-2,ASSQEAGELLGLAEWNEQF